A single sample is the source of the 17 T cell receptor beta chains below, sequenced in a study of cytomegalovirus exposure and HLA in healthy donors. Vbeta (60) and Jbeta (13) primers were used in the PCR. Only in-frame clones appear in the TCRdb table, and some are missing; sequencing was by immunoSEQ multiplex PCR. The data contain under 200,000 clones, more than 65% of them seen just once; the ten biggest clones take up around 1.9%. The sequencing input was PBMCs. The receptors come from a woman in her thirties in good health and CMV-seronegative.

The chain couples TRBV4-3 to TRBJ2-1; TRBD2 aligns across 12 bases. This CDR3 spans 16 amino acids. The V gene end was trimmed by 4 bases and the J gene end by 4 bases; junction bases not matched to a gene: 5. CDR1 and CDR2 (germline): LGHNA, YSLEER. CDR3 nucleotide sequence: TGCGCCAGCAGCCGTGGACTAGCGGGAAAATACAATGAGCAGTTCTTC. Translation gives CASSRGLAGKYNEQFF.

V is TRBV11-2 and J is TRBJ1-2, with D possibly being TRBD1 (5 bases). Trimming pared 0 bases from V and 7 bases from J, leaving 18 bases between. This CDR3 is built from 16 residues. The germline V gene has CDR1 SGHAT and CDR2 FQNNGV. CDR3 region: CASSLDAGYGGAGYTF. The CDR3 DNA follows: TGTGCCAGCAGCTTAGATGCGGGATACGGTGGGGCTGGCTACACCTTC.

This clone was recorded a few times. The chain recombines TRBV7-9 with TRBJ2-2, with a possible D match to TRBD1 (5 bases). CDR1 is SEHNR, CDR2 FQNEAQ, per germline (reference sequence). The CDR3 has 15 amino acids. The V end was cut by 6 bases, the J end by 0 bases, with 11 bases between. The CDR3: CASRTGVANTGELFF. The CDR3 bases are TGTGCCAGCAGAACAGGAGTTGCGAACACCGGGGAGCTGTTTTTT.

V gene TRBV19 combines with J gene TRBJ2-1; the match to TRBD2 covers 15 bases. From germline, CDR1 is LNHDA and CDR2 SQIVND (reference sequence). CDR3 length: 18 residues. With 5 bases clipped from V and 0 bases from J, the junction kept 5 bases outside the gene matches. CDR3 nucleotides: TGTGCCAGTAGTTCGGGACTAGCGGGGGGAAGCTCCTACAATGAGCAGTTCTTC. Protein sequence: CASSSGLAGGSSYNEQFF.

This rearrangement joins TRBV7-2 to TRBJ2-5; 11 positions match TRBD1. Germline loops: CDR1 SGHTA, CDR2 FQGNSA. The V gene end was trimmed by 5 bases and the J gene end by 4 bases; junction bases not matched to a gene: 6. The CDR3 has 15 residues. The CDR3, as DNA: TGTGCCAGCAGCGCCTCGGACAGGGGGCGAGAGACCCAGTACTTC. Translating it yields CASSASDRGRETQYF.

This chain links TRBV10-3 with TRBJ2-1; TRBD2 matches 15 bases. V trimming: 5 bases; J trimming: 9 bases; junction bases outside the gene matches: 5. CDR3 size: 15 residues. CDR1 is ENHRY, CDR2 SYGVKD, per germline. CDR3 sequence reads: CAISKGLAGGGEQFF. The CDR3 bases are TGTGCCATCAGTAAGGGACTAGCGGGGGGAGGTGAGCAGTTCTTC.

The chain employs TRBV19 and TRBJ2-1, with 9 bases that match TRBD1. Trimming took 6 bases from V and 6 from J; bases not matched to a gene: 6. Germline V lookup: CDR1 LNHDA, CDR2 SQIVND (reference sequence). The CDR3 consists of 14 residues. In DNA form, the CDR3 reads TGTGCCAGTAGCGGGGACAGGGCGGTCAATGAGCAGTTCTTC. It specifies CASSGDRAVNEQFF. Combining the CDR3 with reference TRBV19 and TRBJ2-1 gives the whole variable domain DGGITQSPKYLFRKEGQNVTLSCEQNLNHDAMYWYRQDPGQGLRLIYYSQIVNDFQKGDIAEGYSVSREKKESFPLTVTSAQKNPTAFYLCASSGDRAVNEQFFGPGTRLTVL.

The chain carries TRBV4-1 and TRBJ1-2; D is unresolved. The CDR3 has 13 residues. The ends were cut back, 1 base at V and 2 bases at J, with 5 bases in the middle. Per germline, CDR1 MGHRA and CDR2 YSYEKL. CDR3 DNA: TGCGCCAGCAGCCAAGCGGGGAACTATGGCTACACCTTC. This gives the protein CASSQAGNYGYTF.

This clone was counted only a few times. The chain has TRBV5-1 and TRBJ2-7, with TRBD1 identical over 7 bases. CDR3 size: 15 residues. Germline V gene sequence: CDR1 SGHRS, CDR2 YFSETQ. V was pared by 4 bases and J by 3 bases, with 10 bases of the junction left unmatched. The CDR3 DNA is TGCGCCAGCAGCGAAGACCGGGACAGTTACTACGAGCAGTACTTC. Translation: CASSEDRDSYYEQYF.

This clone was seen a few times. The chain is built from TRBV19 and TRBJ2-7; weak D call: TRBD1 (5 bases). The CDR3 length is 15 residues. CDR1 LNHDA and CDR2 SQIVND come from the germline V gene (reference sequence). Trimming cost V 3 bases and J 3 bases, with 15 bases left between them. CDR3 protein: CASSMGQGNSYEQYF. In DNA, the CDR3 is TGTGCCAGTAGTATGGGGCAGGGTAATAGCTACGAGCAGTACTTC.

This chain uses TRBV25-1 with TRBJ1-3; 7 bases are shared with TRBD1. The germline gives CDR1 MGHDK, CDR2 SYGVNS. J lost 1 base, V lost 5 bases, and 5 bases had no gene match. This CDR3 is 15 amino acids long. The CDR3 DNA reads TGTGCCAGCAGTCTCCGGACAGGTTCTGGAAACACCATATATTTT. It encodes CASSLRTGSGNTIYF.

The rearrangement uses TRBV2 and TRBJ2-1; D might be TRBD1 (6 bases). The V end was cut by 3 bases, the J end by 7 bases, with 16 bases between. Per the germline V gene, CDR1 is SNHLY and CDR2 is FYNNEI. The CDR3 length is 15 residues. CDR3 coding DNA: TGTGCCAGCAGTGAGGGGACAAGGGGCATAAATGAGCAGTTCTTC. Translating it yields CASSEGTRGINEQFF. The full variable domain, in which reference TRBV2 and TRBJ2-1 provide the parts outside the CDR3, is EPEVTQTPSHQVTQMGQEVILRCVPISNHLYFYWYRQILGQKVEFLVSFYNNEISEKSEIFDDQFSVERPDGSNFTLKIRSTKLEDSAMYFCASSEGTRGINEQFFGPGTRLTVL.

This rearrangement joins TRBV15 to TRBJ2-7; 9 bases line up with TRBD1. The germline gives CDR1 LNHNV, CDR2 YYDKDF (reference sequence). The CDR3 sequence is 16 residues long. Losses at the gene ends were 0 bases for V and 5 bases for J; bases not matched to a gene: 8. The CDR3 protein is CATSRDFGTGSHEQYF. CDR3 nucleotides: TGTGCCACCAGCAGAGATTTCGGGACAGGGTCCCACGAGCAGTACTTC.

Concerning this clone itself: Within the sample, other DNA sequences also encode this same CDR3. This sequence joins TRBV4-3 and TRBJ1-2, with 8 bases that match TRBD1. J gave up 3 bases and V 3 bases, and 0 bases lay outside the gene matches. CDR1 is LGHNA, CDR2 YSLEER, per germline. The CDR3 has 13 amino acids. The CDR3: CASSQDRDYGYTF. CDR3 nucleotides: TGCGCCAGCAGCCAGGACAGGGACTATGGCTACACCTTC.

The V gene is TRBV19, the J gene TRBJ1-1, with 8 bases lining up with TRBD1. Germline lookup yields CDR1 LNHDA and CDR2 SQIVND (reference sequence). V lost 4 bases, J lost 4 bases, and 2 bases stayed unmatched. CDR3 length: 13 amino acids. CDR3 loop: CASSTGGPTEAFF. CDR3 DNA: TGTGCCAGTAGTACAGGGGGCCCCACTGAAGCTTTCTTT.

The genes are TRBV19 and TRBJ2-1; TRBD2 matches at 7 bases. The CDR3 covers 15 residues. V lost 4 bases and J lost 8; bases outside the gene matches: 11. In germline, CDR1 is LNHDA, CDR2 SQIVND (reference sequence). In DNA, the CDR3 is TGTGCCAGTAGTAAAGCGGGGAGTGGGGCTCATGAGCAGTTCTTC. Translating it yields CASSKAGSGAHEQFF. The complete variable domain, with remaining parts taken from reference TRBV19 and TRBJ2-1, reads DGGITQSPKYLFRKEGQNVTLSCEQNLNHDAMYWYRQDPGQGLRLIYYSQIVNDFQKGDIAEGYSVSREKKESFPLTVTSAQKNPTAFYLCASSKAGSGAHEQFFGPGTRLTVL.

This sequence joins TRBV4-2 and TRBJ1-2, with D possibly matching TRBD1 (6 bases). This CDR3 spans 14 amino acids. The germline V gene encodes CDR1 LGHNA and CDR2 YNFKEQ. Trimming cost V 4 bases and J 0 bases, with 9 bases left between them. The CDR3 loop reads CASSRQGTNYGYTF. The CDR3 DNA follows: TGTGCCAGCAGCCGGCAGGGGACTAACTATGGCTACACCTTC.